This entry describes one T cell receptor beta chain. This record belongs to a study of blood T cells in healthy people across ages. It was with a sample-barcoded 5' primer and a J-beta primer mix that a second PCR of roughly 7 to 12 cycles was run. TCRdb ran MiXCR on the 5' RACE reads and lists one entry per CDR3 protein. The sample contains roughly 1,500,000 distinct CDR3 sequences, roughly 40% of which appear only once. The CDR3 runs 15 residues. V trimming: 2 bases; J trimming: 5 bases; junction bases outside the gene matches: 6. Per germline, CDR1 SGHRS and CDR2 YFSETQ. The source of this sequence is a woman aged 18-29 years in good health. Sequencing was done on a sample of blood. The chain couples TRBV5-1 to TRBJ2-5; 10 bases align to TRBD1. The CDR3 region is CASSLRDRGDETQYF. CDR3 nucleotides: TGCGCCAGCAGCTTAAGGGACAGGGGCGACGAGACCCAGTACTTC.